The 25 T cell receptor beta chains in this list originate from one sample, sequenced in a study of cytomegalovirus exposure and HLA in healthy donors. The PCR contained 60 Vbeta and 13 Jbeta primers. The data were produced by immunoSEQ multiplex PCR, yet TCRdb's version contains in-frame clones alone and is incomplete. The sample holds about 140,000 clones, 88% seen once. The sample taken for sequencing was PBMCs. Receptor source: a woman in her thirties or forties in good health and CMV-seronegative.

The table lists this clone with a count of one. The rearrangement links TRBV28 to TRBJ2-2; 7 bases are shared with TRBD1. Germline assignment: CDR1 MDHEN and CDR2 SYDVKM. This CDR3 spans 14 amino acids. V lost 10 bases and J lost 5; bases outside the gene matches: 10. The chain's CDR3 is CAIPGTAATGELFF. The DNA for the CDR3 is TGTGCCATTCCCGGGACAGCTGCGACCGGGGAGCTGTTTTTT.

This clone was counted once. The chain joins TRBV11-3 to TRBJ1-1; unclear D gene. The CDR3 is 14 residues long. Germline CDR1 SGHNT, CDR2 YENEEA. The V end lost 1 base, the J end lost 3 bases, and 9 bases lay between the germline ends. This CDR3 reads CASSLGGYYTEAFF. CDR3 in DNA: TGTGCCAGCAGCTTAGGAGGGTATTACACTGAAGCTTTCTTT.

The chain has TRBV18 and TRBJ2-1; possibly TRBD2 for D (5 bases). CDR3 length: 15 residues. V lost 1 base, J lost 1 base, and 8 bases lay in between. Germline CDR1 is KGHSH and CDR2 is LQKENI. The CDR3 coding sequence is TGTGCCAGCTCACCACTCGGAGGTTCCTACAATGAGCAGTTCTTC. This sequence encodes CASSPLGGSYNEQFF.

V gene TRBV4-1 combines with J gene TRBJ2-7; D remains unclear. This CDR3 region has 17 residues. V was trimmed by 1 base and J by 0 bases, leaving 16 bases between them. Germline assignment: CDR1 MGHRA and CDR2 YSYEKL. CDR3 DNA sequence: TGCGCCAGCAGCCAAGTTGAGGTCCCCGAGAGCTCCTACGAGCAGTACTTC. It translates to CASSQVEVPESSYEQYF.

The chain has TRBV28 and TRBJ2-7; D may be TRBD2 (5 bases). The CDR3 runs to 16 residues. Trimming left V 7 bases short and J 4 bases short, with 23 bases between. The germline V gene encodes CDR1 MDHEN and CDR2 SYDVKM. CDR3 region: CASTLGGGAMVYEQYF. The CDR3 coding sequence is TGTGCCAGCACCTTAGGAGGAGGTGCGATGGTATACGAGCAGTACTTC.

The chain has TRBV19 and TRBJ1-1; no definite D call. This CDR3 is built from 14 residues. Germline CDR1 reads LNHDA; CDR2 reads SQIVND (reference sequence). The V end lost 3 bases, the J end lost 2 bases, and 10 bases lay between the germline ends. CDR3 region: CASSIRQGNTEAFF. In DNA, the CDR3 is TGTGCCAGTAGTATTAGACAAGGCAACACTGAAGCTTTCTTT. The variable domain in full, completed from reference TRBV19 and TRBJ1-1, reads DGGITQSPKYLFRKEGQNVTLSCEQNLNHDAMYWYRQDPGQGLRLIYYSQIVNDFQKGDIAEGYSVSREKKESFPLTVTSAQKNPTAFYLCASSIRQGNTEAFFGQGTRLTVV.

The rearrangement uses TRBV13 and TRBJ2-5; 8 nucleotides agree with TRBD2. Germline values: CDR1 PRHDT, CDR2 FYEKMQ (reference sequence). The junction had 14 bases not matched to a gene; V was cut back by 3 bases and J by 5 bases. This CDR3 comprises 17 residues. The CDR3 sequence: CASSLLIREGRFETQYF. Written as DNA, the CDR3 is TGTGCCAGCAGCTTGCTTATTCGGGAGGGCCGGTTTGAGACCCAGTACTTC.

The rearrangement joins TRBV4-1 to TRBJ1-5; D remains ambiguous. Germline V gene sequence: CDR1 MGHRA, CDR2 YSYEKL. The CDR3 is 16 amino acids. Trimming left V 1 base short and J 9 bases short, with 19 bases between. In DNA form, the CDR3 reads TGCGCCAGCAGCCAAGGGGCAGCCTCTGTGAAATCGCCCCAGCATTTT. As protein: CASSQGAASVKSPQHF.

The chain joins TRBV12-2 to TRBJ1-2. TRBV12-2 is a known pseudogene. CDR3 length: 15 residues. The CDR3 here is CASRLAPSRYYGYTF. The CDR3 nucleotides read TGTGCAAGTCGCTTAGCGCCGAGCCGGTACTATGGCTACACCTTC.

The J gene is TRBJ2-1, the V gene TRBV27; D remains unclear. The CDR3 is made up of 15 amino acids. Germline V gives CDR1 MNHEY, CDR2 SMNVEV (reference sequence). V dropped 4 bases and J dropped 4 bases, with 14 bases sitting between them. CDR3 loop: CASSSLASSYNEQFF. In DNA, the CDR3 is TGTGCCAGCAGTTCCTTGGCATCGTCTTACAATGAGCAGTTCTTC.

The rearrangement links TRBV6-4 to TRBJ2-1; 12 bases are shared with TRBD2. The germline gives CDR1 MRHNA, CDR2 SNTAGT. There are 16 residues in the CDR3. V shed 0 bases and J 9 bases; nucleotides not matched to a gene: 6. For the CDR3, the DNA is TGTGCCAGCAGTGACTCGTCTAGCGGGAGGGGAGGTGAGCAGTTCTTC. It codes for CASSDSSSGRGGEQFF.

This sequence joins TRBV7-6 and TRBJ2-3, with unresolved D. Germline CDR1 reads SGHVS; CDR2 reads FNYEAQ. This CDR3 has 12 residues. The V gene lost 5 bases and the J gene lost 0 bases, with 3 bases spanning the gap. The CDR3 reads CASSTSTDTQYF. The CDR3 bases are TGTGCCAGCAGCACTAGCACAGATACGCAGTATTTT.

This chain links TRBV5-4 with TRBJ2-7; 10 nucleotides line up with TRBD1. V lost 4 bases, J lost 2 bases, and 9 bases stayed unmatched. Germline CDR1 and CDR2: SGHNT and YYREEE (reference sequence). The CDR3 has 16 amino acids. This CDR3 reads CASSRRDRGYPYEQYF. The CDR3 DNA reads TGTGCCAGCAGCCGACGGGACAGGGGTTATCCCTACGAGCAGTACTTC.

The rearrangement uses TRBV6-5 and TRBJ1-5; D gene uncertain. Germline V CDR1 and CDR2: MNHEY, SVGAGI. The V end was cut by 0 bases, the J end by 5 bases, with 8 bases between. The CDR3 extends over 14 amino acids. For the CDR3, the DNA is TGTGCCAGCAGTTACTCCACCGGGTATCAGCCCCAGCATTTT. This codes for CASSYSTGYQPQHF.

The rearrangement joins TRBV5-1 to TRBJ1-1; D is possibly TRBD1 (5 bases). CDR3 length: 13 amino acids. Looked up from germline, CDR1 is SGHRS and CDR2 is YFSETQ. V dropped 0 bases and J dropped 3 bases, with 6 bases sitting between them. The CDR3 spells CASSLVGDTEAFF. In DNA form, the CDR3 reads TGCGCCAGCAGCTTGGTAGGGGACACTGAAGCTTTCTTT.

The chain combines TRBV27 with TRBJ2-5; TRBD1 agrees at 10 bases. Gene TRBJ2-7 matches the end of the DNA better, so the J call may be wrong. The CDR3 length is 15 residues. The germline CDR1 and CDR2 sequences are MNHEY and SMNVEV (reference sequence). CDR3 DNA: TGTGCCAGCAGTTTATCGCGGGACAGGGGCCACGAGCAGTACTTC. Its protein product is CASSLSRDRGHEQYF.

V and J are TRBV7-9 and TRBJ2-7; a weak D match, TRBD2 (6 bases). The germline gives CDR1 SEHNR, CDR2 FQNEAQ (reference sequence). The length of the CDR3 is 14 residues. V lost 4 bases to trimming and J lost 1 base, with 11 bases between them. CDR3 sequence reads: CASSSKEGSYEQYF. The CDR3 coding sequence is TGTGCCAGCAGCTCAAAGGAGGGGTCCTACGAGCAGTACTTC.

This chain joins TRBV2 and TRBJ1-6; no clear D. The CDR3 length is 11 residues. V was pared by 7 bases and J by 10 bases, with 8 bases between. Germline assignment: CDR1 SNHLY and CDR2 FYNNEI. The CDR3 loop reads CASNGGSPLHF. In DNA, the CDR3 is TGTGCCAGCAATGGAGGGTCACCCCTCCACTTT. Complete variable domain (other parts from reference TRBV2 and TRBJ1-6): EPEVTQTPSHQVTQMGQEVILRCVPISNHLYFYWYRQILGQKVEFLVSFYNNEISEKSEIFDDQFSVERPDGSNFTLKIRSTKLEDSAMYFCASNGGSPLHFGNGTRLTVT.

The V call is TRBV6-5, the J call TRBJ1-4; the D gene is possibly TRBD1 (5 bases). Germline V gives CDR1 MNHEY, CDR2 SVGAGI. The CDR3 runs to 13 residues. V lost 7 bases to trimming and J lost 6 bases, with 12 bases between them. The CDR3 loop reads CASKGEGHEKLFF. CDR3 nucleotides: TGTGCCAGCAAAGGGGAGGGACATGAAAAACTGTTTTTT.

V and J are TRBV4-1 and TRBJ2-7, with 9 bases that match TRBD2. Germline V gene lookup returns CDR1 MGHRA and CDR2 YSYEKL. Germline trimming cut 3 bases from V and 2 bases from J; bases unmatched to any gene: 8. The CDR3 extends over 16 amino acids. The CDR3 is CASSHATSGPAYEQYF. Written as DNA, the CDR3 is TGCGCCAGCAGCCATGCGACTAGCGGACCCGCCTACGAGCAGTACTTC.

DNA for the CDR3: TGTGCCAGCAGCTTGGGAGCGTCACTGGACGAGCAGTACTTC. It codes for CASSLGASLDEQYF. The rearrangement uses TRBV5-4 and TRBJ2-7, with unresolved D. With 0 bases removed from V and 5 bases from J, the gap between germline ends came to 12 bases. Per germline, CDR1 SGHNT and CDR2 YYREEE (reference sequence). The CDR3 is made up of 14 amino acids.

The chain uses TRBV19 and TRBJ2-5; 13 bases are shared with TRBD2. This CDR3 region has 15 residues. Looked up from germline, CDR1 is LNHDA and CDR2 is SQIVND (reference sequence). Trimming removed 3 bases from V and 4 bases from J; junction bases left unmatched: 2. The CDR3 region has the DNA TGTGCCAGTAGTATTCGGACTAGCGGGAGAGAGACCCAGTACTTC. This encodes CASSIRTSGRETQYF.

The chain is built from TRBV11-3 and TRBJ2-3; tentatively, D is TRBD2 (6 bases). The V and J ends lost 3 bases and 2 bases respectively, with 12 bases between them. This CDR3 has 15 amino acids. CDR1 SGHNT and CDR2 YENEEA come from the germline V gene. The CDR3 DNA sequence: TGTGCCAGCAGCTTGGAGGGCAGAATCACAGATACGCAGTATTTT. Translating gives CASSLEGRITDTQYF.

The rearrangement uses TRBV11-2 and TRBJ2-2, with D possibly TRBD1 on 5 matching bases. CDR1 and CDR2 (germline): SGHAT, FQNNGV. Trimming stripped 1 base from V and 0 bases from J, with 15 bases between. The CDR3 spans 18 residues. This CDR3 is CASSLGKGAGANTGELFF. The CDR3 DNA reads TGTGCCAGCAGCTTAGGAAAAGGGGCAGGAGCGAACACCGGGGAGCTGTTTTTT.

The J gene is TRBJ2-1, the V gene TRBV5-6; tentative D call: TRBD2 (6 bases). The CDR3 has 17 residues. V lost 2 bases and J lost 5, with 20 bases in between. Germline values: CDR1 SGHDT, CDR2 YYEEEE. This chain's CDR3 is CASSLVKGLQYHNEQFF. The DNA of the CDR3 is TGTGCCAGCAGCTTAGTAAAAGGACTACAGTACCACAATGAGCAGTTCTTC.